Listed here are 22 T cell receptor beta chains from one sample, sequenced in a study of vaccination and CD4 T cells after COVID-19. The antigens for these receptors are not known. The Oncomine TCR Beta short-read assay sequenced DNA from cultured CD4+ T cells. TCRdb reprocessed the PCR reads via MiXCR and lists one record per CDR3 protein. The data show under 4,000 distinct CDR3 sequences, around 16% seen once. Specified treatment: roughly ten-day PBMC culture with coronavirus spike peptide pools or control peptides (ViraFEST assay). The sample taken for sequencing was CD4+ T cells from blood, cultured in vitro. All receptors derive from a human donor who had recovered from COVID-19.

By share of the sample, this clonotype is large. The chain links TRBV20-1 to TRBJ1-5, with D tentatively TRBD1 (5 bases). The V and J ends lost 1 base and 6 bases respectively, with 16 bases between them. This CDR3 is built from 15 residues. CDR1 is DFQATT and CDR2 is SNEGSKA in the germline V gene (reference sequence). The CDR3 loop reads CSARVGAGHSQPQHF. CDR3 nucleotide sequence: TGCAGTGCTAGAGTAGGTGCGGGGCACAGTCAGCCCCAGCATTTT.

The J gene is TRBJ1-3, the V gene TRBV5-1; D ambiguous. This CDR3 spans 12 amino acids. Germline V gene lookup returns CDR1 SGHRS and CDR2 YFSETQ. V lost 0 bases to trimming and J lost 5 bases, with 3 bases between them. The CDR3 DNA is TGCGCCAGCAGCTTGGATAGAAACACCATATATTTT. Translation: CASSLDRNTIYF.

This clonotype was seen a few times. V usage is TRBV20-1 and J usage is TRBJ1-2; tentatively, D is TRBD1 (5 bases). The germline CDR1 and CDR2 sequences are DFQATT and SNEGSKA (reference sequence). CDR3 length: 13 residues. The germline V and J ends were trimmed by 0 bases and 6 bases, with 11 bases remaining between them. The CDR3 DNA follows: TGCAGTGCTAGAGATGGAGGGGTCAATGGCTACACCTTC. Translating it yields CSARDGGVNGYTF.

This chain links TRBV5-4 with TRBJ1-2; the D gene is possibly TRBD1 (5 bases). V lost 4 bases, J lost 11 bases, and 18 bases lay in between. The CDR3 totals 13 residues. Germline lookup yields CDR1 SGHNT and CDR2 YYREEE (reference sequence). The CDR3 coding sequence is TGTGCCAGCAGCCGCTCGGGACTCACTATATACACCTTC. It codes for CASSRSGLTIYTF.

V gene TRBV7-9 combines with J gene TRBJ1-6; unclear D gene. The germline V gene encodes CDR1 SEHNR and CDR2 FQNEAQ (reference sequence). The CDR3 runs 15 residues. V dropped 5 bases and J dropped 10 bases, with 18 bases sitting between them. The DNA of the CDR3 is TGTGCCAGCAGCCTCGGGCCCACCGAGGCCTCACCCCTCCACTTT. This gives the protein CASSLGPTEASPLHF. Full variable domain (missing parts from reference TRBV7-9 and TRBJ1-6): DTGVSQNPRHKITKRGQNVTFRCDPISEHNRLYWYRQTLGQGPEFLTYFQNEAQLEKSRLLSDRFSAERPKGSFSTLEIQRTEQGDSAMYLCASSLGPTEASPLHFGNGTRLTVT.

This clonotype was observed a handful of times. V is TRBV12-3 or TRBV12-4 and J is TRBJ2-2; D not certain. V was pared by 6 bases and J by 0 bases, with 14 bases between. The CDR3 is 16 residues long. The DNA for the CDR3 is TGTGCCAGCAGCCGCCGTCGCCGGACGAACACCGGGGAGCTGTTTTTT. Translation gives CASSRRRRTNTGELFF.

J is TRBJ2-5 and V is TRBV20-1, with D perhaps given as TRBD1 or TRBD2 (5 bases each). From germline, CDR1 is DFQATT and CDR2 SNEGSKA (reference sequence). The CDR3 runs 15 residues. Trimming shortened V by 3 bases and J by 0 bases, and 14 bases separated the two germline ends. The CDR3 DNA reads TGCAGTGCTAGCGCTAGAGGGGCGTACCAAGAGACCCAGTACTTC. Its translation is CSASARGAYQETQYF.

Relative to its sample, this clonotype is medium-sized (0.01 to 0.1%). The J gene is TRBJ1-3, the V gene TRBV6-1; D is undetermined. The V gene's germline CDR1 is MNHNS and CDR2 SASEGT. The CDR3 covers 11 residues. V was trimmed by 3 bases and J by 9 bases, leaving 6 bases between them. The CDR3 here is CASSEVGTIYF. CDR3 nucleotide sequence: TGTGCCAGCAGTGAGGTTGGCACCATATATTTT.

This clonotype was seen more than once but under ten times. The chain has TRBV20-1 and TRBJ2-3, with TRBD2 as a possible D gene (6 bases). V gave up 6 bases and J gave up 4 bases, with 23 bases separating them. CDR3 length: 16 amino acids. Germline V gene sequence: CDR1 DFQATT, CDR2 SNEGSKA (reference sequence). CDR3 in DNA: TGCAGTGCGCGTCTTGTAAGTTCGGGGGTCGCAGATACGCAGTATTTT. The encoded protein is CSARLVSSGVADTQYF.

With respect to this clonotype: Relative to the germline gene, one junction end is altered; a read error may explain this. The gene calls are TRBV7-7 and TRBJ2-2; D is possibly TRBD1 (5 bases). The CDR3 covers 16 residues. Germline assignment: CDR1 SSHAT and CDR2 FNYEAQ (reference sequence). CDR3 in amino acids: CASSLRIQGATGELFF. The DNA of the CDR3 is TGTGCTAGCAGCTTAAGGATACAAGGGGCCACCGGGGAGCTGTTTTTT. The full variable domain, completed using reference TRBV7-7 and TRBJ2-2, is GAGVSQSPRYKVTKRGQDVTLRCDPISSHATLYWYQQALGQGPEFLTYFNYEAQPDKSGLPSDRFSAERPEGSISTLTIQRTEQRDSAMYRCASSLRIQGATGELFFGEGSRLTVL.

This clonotype is judged medium-sized. The chain carries TRBV12-3 or TRBV12-4 and TRBJ1-5; 7 bases agree with TRBD1. This CDR3 region has 13 residues. V shed 4 bases and J 10 bases; nucleotides not matched to a gene: 7. The CDR3 DNA sequence: TGTGCCAGCAGTTCCTTACAGGGGACCCCCCAGCATTTT. It encodes CASSSLQGTPQHF.

V gene TRBV2 combines with J gene TRBJ2-1, with D unresolved. Per the germline V gene, CDR1 is SNHLY and CDR2 is FYNNEI. The V gene lost 1 base and the J gene lost 10 bases, with 5 bases spanning the gap. The CDR3 length is 11 residues. The CDR3 coding sequence is TGTGCCAGCAGTGAAGTAAGGGAGCAGTTCTTC. This sequence encodes CASSEVREQFF.

This clonotype is large within its sample. The chain carries TRBV7-9 and TRBJ2-3; D is undetermined. The length of the CDR3 is 15 residues. From germline, CDR1 is SEHNR and CDR2 FQNEAQ (reference sequence). Trimming shortened V by 5 bases and J by 3 bases, and 15 bases separated the two germline ends. CDR3 sequence (DNA): TGTGCCAGCAGCCCAACGGCGGCGGTTACAGATACGCAGTATTTT. Protein sequence: CASSPTAAVTDTQYF.

The chain couples TRBV20-1 to TRBJ2-1; 9 nucleotides match TRBD2. Germline V gene sequence: CDR1 DFQATT, CDR2 SNEGSKA (reference sequence). This CDR3 is built from 15 residues. Trimming took 3 bases from V and 3 from J; bases not matched to a gene: 6. Here the CDR3 reads CSARRGGGVYNEQFF. The DNA of the CDR3 is TGCAGTGCTAGGAGGGGCGGGGGGGTCTACAATGAGCAGTTCTTC.

In its sample, this clonotype is medium-sized. V gene TRBV20-1 combines with J gene TRBJ2-2, with 10 bases that match TRBD1. Germline CDR1 DFQATT, CDR2 SNEGSKA (reference sequence). The CDR3 has 14 amino acids. The junction had 4 bases not matched to a gene; V was cut back by 3 bases and J by 6 bases. CDR3 DNA sequence: TGCAGTGCTAGTTTGGGGACAGGGGCCGGGGAGCTGTTTTTT. Residues: CSASLGTGAGELFF.

The rearrangement joins TRBV5-4 to TRBJ1-3; D unresolved. The germline CDR1 and CDR2 sequences are SGHNT and YYREEE (reference sequence). This CDR3 contains 14 residues. The V and J ends lost 4 bases and 2 bases respectively, with 10 bases between them. The CDR3 nucleotides read TGTGCCAGCAGCATCGCAGGAACTGGAAACACCATATATTTT. Protein product: CASSIAGTGNTIYF. The full variable domain, completed using reference TRBV5-4 and TRBJ1-3, is ETGVTQSPTHLIKTRGQQVTLRCSSQSGHNTVSWYQQALGQGPQFIFQYYREEENGRGNFPPRFSGLQFPNYSSELNVNALELDDSALYLCASSIAGTGNTIYFGEGSWLTVV.

A few counts support this clonotype. The chain recombines TRBV30 with TRBJ1-2; D is undetermined. The V end lost 2 bases, the J end lost 7 bases, and 11 bases lay between the germline ends. In germline, CDR1 is GTSNPN, CDR2 SVGIG (reference sequence). The CDR3 totals 12 residues. CDR3 nucleotides: TGTGCCTGGAGTTTTTCCAGTCGTGGCTACACCTTC. Its translation is CAWSFSSRGYTF.

This clonotype is judged medium-sized (0.01 to 0.1%). The gene calls are TRBV6-1 and TRBJ1-2, with D possibly being TRBD1 (6 bases). V was cut by 10 bases and J by 6 bases, with 18 bases left in between. CDR1 and CDR2 from the germline V gene are MNHNS and SASEGT. The CDR3 has 13 amino acids. The DNA for the CDR3 is TGTGCCACCCTACGGGGGGGCACTCATGGCTACACCTTC. It encodes CATLRGGTHGYTF.

By share, this clonotype counts as medium-sized. The rearrangement uses TRBV10-3 and TRBJ2-4; tentatively, D is TRBD1 (6 bases). CDR3 length: 16 residues. The V gene lost 0 bases and the J gene lost 4 bases, with 13 bases spanning the gap. The germline V gene encodes CDR1 ENHRY and CDR2 SYGVKD. The CDR3 DNA is TGTGCCATCAGTGAGTCCTCTCGGACAGTAAAAAACATTCAGTACTTC. This codes for CAISESSRTVKNIQYF.

The CDR3 DNA follows: TGTGCCAGCAGCCCCATTACTAGCGGGGGGACAGATACGCAGTATTTT. As protein: CASSPITSGGTDTQYF. The J gene is TRBJ2-3, the V gene TRBV9; 12 positions match TRBD2. CDR3 length equals 16 residues. The germline CDR1 and CDR2 sequences are SGDLS and YYNGEE. Unmatched junction bases numbered 6, after V lost 4 bases and J lost 3 bases.

V gene TRBV7-6 combines with J gene TRBJ2-5; perhaps TRBD2 as D (6 bases). V lost 1 base and J 5 bases, leaving 14 bases between the germline ends. CDR1 is SGHVS and CDR2 is FNYEAQ in the germline V gene. The CDR3 is 15 amino acids. CDR3 in DNA: TGTGCCAGCAGCTTAGGAGGTGCTAGCGCTGAGACCCAGTACTTC. Translated, it gives CASSLGGASAETQYF.

This sequence joins TRBV19 and TRBJ1-3, with D perhaps TRBD1 (6 bases). The CDR3 extends over 15 amino acids. The germline gives CDR1 LNHDA, CDR2 SQIVND (reference sequence). Trimming took off 2 bases at V and 0 bases at J, with 8 bases between the two ends. In DNA form, the CDR3 reads TGTGCCAGTAGTATAACAGGGCTCTCTGGAAACACCATATATTTT. Its translation: CASSITGLSGNTIYF.